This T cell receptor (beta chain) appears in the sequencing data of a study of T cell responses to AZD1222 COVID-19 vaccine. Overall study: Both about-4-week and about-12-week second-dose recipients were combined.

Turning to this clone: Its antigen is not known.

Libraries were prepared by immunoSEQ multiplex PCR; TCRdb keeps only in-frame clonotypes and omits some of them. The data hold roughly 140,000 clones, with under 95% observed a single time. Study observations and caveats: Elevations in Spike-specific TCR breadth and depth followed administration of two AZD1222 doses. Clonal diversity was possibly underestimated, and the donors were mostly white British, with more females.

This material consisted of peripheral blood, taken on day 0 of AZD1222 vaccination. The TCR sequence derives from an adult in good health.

The CDR3 spells CASSPTLLAGVHNEQFF. The CDR3 DNA follows: TGTGCCAGCAGCCCTACGCTACTAGCGGGAGTCCACAATGAGCAGTTCTTC. The J gene is TRBJ2-1, the V gene TRBV7-2, with 11 bases lining up with TRBD2. This CDR3 spans 17 amino acids. The germline CDR1 and CDR2 sequences are SGHTA and FQGNSA. Trimming cost V 5 bases and J 5 bases; bases outside gene matches: 11.